The following is a T cell receptor beta chain sequence with its context. What it binds is not known. The data were taken from a study of graft-versus-host responses after intestinal transplantation. Looking at the study overall: All recipients were given anti-thymocyte globulin induction, and tacrolimus and steroids were then administered for roughly 3 years. General observations from the study: GvH clonotypes were identified within recipient marrow, with a subset emerging first in ileum or blood. In patients with graft-donor T cell macrochimerism, allograft graft-versus-host to host-versus-graft clonal ratios were high.

This table comes from immunoSEQ multiplex PCR, and its TCRdb copy is limited to in-frame clones, with some not included. The table shows 70,000 to 100,000 clones, with about 88% occurring only once. The CDR3 extends over 15 amino acids. Germline CDR1 and CDR2: MNHEY and SVGAGI. The V and J ends lost 7 bases and 10 bases respectively, with 25 bases between them. This chain uses TRBV6-5 with TRBJ1-1; tentatively, D is TRBD1 (5 bases). The receptor's source is a human donor who received an intestinal transplant. This sample comprised unstimulated CD4+ T cells sorted from spleen or lymph node cells, obtained before intestinal transplant. This chain's CDR3 is CASTPGGGPHVGAFF. In nucleotides, the CDR3 is TGTGCCAGCACCCCGGGGGGAGGACCCCACGTTGGAGCTTTCTTT.